This TCR beta chain was observed in a study of blood T cell repertoires in COVID-19. Method: immunoSEQ multiplex PCR; TCRdb's copy keeps in-frame clones and lacks some. Among 100,000 to 150,000 clones listed, about 85% were seen once. Germline loops: CDR1 DFQATT, CDR2 SNEGSKA (reference sequence). This CDR3 spans 15 amino acids. With 3 bases clipped from V and 7 bases from J, the junction kept 6 bases outside the gene matches. The V and J genes are TRBV20-1 and TRBJ2-5; 15 bases line up with TRBD2. The origin of this receptor is an elderly man with active or convalescent COVID-19. Sample: peripheral blood. The CDR3, as DNA: TGCAGTGCTAGTCCCGGGACTAGCGGGAGGCGGACCCAGTACTTC. This translates into CSASPGTSGRRTQYF.